This TCR beta chain derives from a study of blood T cell repertoires in COVID-19. In the study overall: The analysed material was cDNA or gDNA that came from T cells, B-cell-depleted T cells, or PBMCs.

Germline assignment: CDR1 SGHTA and CDR2 FQGNSA. This CDR3 region has 17 residues. Trimming removed 4 bases from V and 1 base from J, with 19 bases in between. In the authors' methods: Estimation of nucleated cell counts was performed using reference gene primer amplification. Clones were read by immunoSEQ multiplex PCR, and TCRdb kept only the in-frame ones, dropping some. V and J calls and clone size come straight from that table; D and trimming were deduced from the DNA. The table records 63,000 or so clones, around 82% of them present only once. The TCR was taken from a man aged 80 or over with active COVID-19. Sequenced sample: peripheral blood. The V and J genes are TRBV7-2 and TRBJ1-1, with D perhaps matching TRBD1 (6 bases). CDR3 sequence: CASSSEIRQATNTEAFF. In DNA, the CDR3 is TGTGCCAGCAGCTCCGAGATAAGACAGGCTACGAACACTGAAGCTTTCTTT.